One and the same sample provided the 13 T cell receptor beta chains below, sequenced in a study of graft-versus-host responses after intestinal transplantation. The antigens these receptors bind are not known. Data came from immunoSEQ multiplex PCR; TCRdb stores just in-frame clones and leaves some out. The profile shows about 110,000 clones, approximately 90% of them singletons. This material consisted of unstimulated CD4+ T cells sorted from spleen or lymph node cells, taken before transplant. The receptors were sampled from a human donor who was the organ donor for an intestinal transplant.

This chain uses TRBV5-1 with TRBJ2-2; possible D gene TRBD2, 6 bases. This CDR3 spans 17 amino acids. Germline loops: CDR1 SGHRS, CDR2 YFSETQ. V lost 4 bases and J 1 base, leaving 17 bases between the germline ends. The chain's CDR3 is CASSAVGTSRNTGELFF. The DNA for the CDR3 is TGCGCCAGCAGCGCAGTAGGGACTTCCAGGAACACCGGGGAGCTGTTTTTT. Based on the CDR3 plus reference TRBV5-1 and TRBJ2-2, the full variable domain is KAGVTQTPRYLIKTRGQQVTLSCSPISGHRSVSWYQQTPGQGLQFLFEYFSETQRNKGNFPGRFSGRQFSNSRSEMNVSTLELGDSALYLCASSAVGTSRNTGELFFGEGSRLTVL.

The J gene is TRBJ2-2, the V gene TRBV9; TRBD2 is a possible D gene (6 bases). Trimming removed 3 bases from V and 6 bases from J, with 15 bases in between. This CDR3 has 15 residues. The germline CDR1 and CDR2 sequences are SGDLS and YYNGEE. CDR3 nucleotide sequence: TGTGCCAGCAGCGGGGGACTCCCTCTATCCGGGGAGCTGTTTTTT. This gives the protein CASSGGLPLSGELFF.

The chain combines TRBV27 with TRBJ2-4; 9 bases align to TRBD1. CDR1 is MNHEY and CDR2 is SMNVEV in the germline V gene (reference sequence). This CDR3 has 15 amino acids. The trim removed 8 bases at V and 6 bases at J, leaving 11 bases unmatched. CDR3 in amino acids: CASRSLGQGLNIQYF. The CDR3 DNA follows: TGTGCCAGCCGCAGTCTCGGACAGGGGCTAAACATTCAGTACTTC.

This clone was observed a few times. The rearrangement uses TRBV6-6 and TRBJ1-3, with D hard to call. There are 13 residues in the CDR3. Germline V CDR1 and CDR2: MNHNY, SVGAGI (reference sequence). V dropped 0 bases and J dropped 2 bases, with 2 bases sitting between them. CDR3 bases: TGTGCCAGCAGTTACTCGGCTGGAAACACCATATATTTT. Protein product: CASSYSAGNTIYF.

The chain joins TRBV7-9 to TRBJ2-7, with a weak D call TRBD2 (6 bases). From germline, CDR1 is SEHNR and CDR2 FQNEAQ (reference sequence). V shed 4 bases and J shed 9 bases, with 22 bases lying between them. This CDR3 region has 15 residues. This CDR3 reads CASSSFSGTQKGQYF. As DNA, the CDR3 is TGTGCCAGCAGCTCCTTTTCCGGGACTCAAAAGGGGCAGTACTTC.

The chain couples TRBV5-1 to TRBJ2-7; D is uncertain. The CDR3 is 13 amino acids. Germline V gene lookup returns CDR1 SGHRS and CDR2 YFSETQ. Trimming took 2 bases from V and 3 from J, leaving 9 bases between them. CDR3 DNA sequence: TGCGCCAGCAGCTTCCCTACCAGCTACGAGCAGTACTTC. Its translation: CASSFPTSYEQYF.

The chain links TRBV27 to TRBJ2-2, with TRBD2 matching over 9 bases. V was pared by 0 bases and J by 1 base, with 0 bases of the junction left unmatched. Germline values: CDR1 MNHEY, CDR2 SMNVEV (reference sequence). The CDR3 loop spans 16 amino acids. CDR3 sequence: CASSLSSGGNTGELFF. CDR3 nucleotide sequence: TGTGCCAGCAGTTTATCTAGCGGGGGGAACACCGGGGAGCTGTTTTTT.

The genes are TRBV6-1 and TRBJ1-1; 7 positions match TRBD1. Germline V gene sequence: CDR1 MNHNS, CDR2 SASEGT. V shed 6 bases, J shed 10 bases, and the junction held 8 bases outside the gene matches. There are 12 residues in the CDR3. As DNA, the CDR3 is TGTGCCAGCAGCGGAGCCACAGGGGTAGCTTTCTTT. Residues: CASSGATGVAFF.

The V call is TRBV29-1, the J call TRBJ1-2; 8 nucleotides align to TRBD1. Germline lookup yields CDR1 SQVTM and CDR2 ANQGSEA. This CDR3 is 12 amino acids long. Germline trimming cut 6 bases from V and 9 bases from J; bases unmatched to any gene: 9. DNA for the CDR3: TGCAGCGTCGCGAAAAGGGACAGGAGCTACACCTTC. Amino acids: CSVAKRDRSYTF. Full variable domain (remainder filled in from reference TRBV29-1 and TRBJ1-2): SAVISQKPSRDICQRGTSLTIQCQVDSQVTMMFWYRQQPGQSLTLIATANQGSEATYESGFVIDKFPISRPNLTFSTLTVSNMSPEDSSIYLCSVAKRDRSYTFGSGTRLTVV.

This chain links TRBV4-2 with TRBJ2-7; TRBD2 aligns across 10 bases. This CDR3 is built from 16 residues. V shed 0 bases and J 2 bases; nucleotides not matched to a gene: 4. Germline CDR1 and CDR2: LGHNA and YNFKEQ. The CDR3 nucleotides are TGTGCCAGCAGCCAAGATATCAGCGGGAGGGCCTACGAGCAGTACTTC. It codes for CASSQDISGRAYEQYF.

V is TRBV9 and J is TRBJ1-1; TRBD1 matches 7 bases. The CDR3 extends over 16 amino acids. V dropped 4 bases and J dropped 3; count of bases not matched to a gene: 12. Germline assignment: CDR1 SGDLS and CDR2 YYNGEE. The CDR3 bases are TGTGCCAGCAGCCCAGGGGGGGGTGTTGAGGACACTGAAGCTTTCTTT. Its protein product is CASSPGGGVEDTEAFF. Using reference TRBV9 and TRBJ1-1 for the parts outside the CDR3, the full variable domain is DSGVTQTPKHLITATGQRVTLRCSPRSGDLSVYWYQQSLDQGLQFLIQYYNGEERAKGNILERFSAQQFPDLHSELNLSSLELGDSALYFCASSPGGGVEDTEAFFGQGTRLTVV.

The rearrangement uses TRBV7-2 and TRBJ2-7; TRBD1 aligns across 7 bases. Looked up from germline, CDR1 is SGHTA and CDR2 is FQGNSA. With 3 bases clipped from V and 2 bases from J, the junction kept 4 bases outside the gene matches. The CDR3 runs to 14 residues. The CDR3 sequence is CASSFWQGAYEQYF. Here the CDR3 DNA reads TGTGCCAGCAGCTTTTGGCAGGGGGCCTACGAGCAGTACTTC. Filled out from reference TRBV7-2 and TRBJ2-7, the complete variable domain reads GAGVSQSPSNKVTEKGKDVELRCDPISGHTALYWYRQSLGQGLEFLIYFQGNSAPDKSGLPSDRFSAERTGGSVSTLTIQRTQQEDSAVYLCASSFWQGAYEQYFGPGTRLTVT.

J is TRBJ2-7 and V is TRBV5-1; no clear D gene. The CDR3 covers 14 residues. The V gene's germline CDR1 is SGHRS and CDR2 YFSETQ. Trimming left V 5 bases short and J 0 bases short, with 12 bases between. CDR3 bases: TGCGCCAGCAGACGGCAGGTTAGCTCCTACGAGCAGTACTTC. Amino acids: CASRRQVSSYEQYF.